Below, one T cell receptor (beta chain) is given with its context. This sample includes further DNA sequences coding for the same CDR3. The data originate from a study of control samples from healthy donors and cancer patients. Clones were read by immunoSEQ multiplex PCR, and TCRdb kept only the in-frame ones, dropping some. The data contain some 200,000 clones, over 80% of them singletons. The CDR3 consists of 12 residues. Between the trimmed V and J ends, which lost 2 bases and 7 bases, there was a span of 6 bases. Germline V gives CDR1 LNHDA, CDR2 SQIVND (reference sequence). This rearrangement joins TRBV19 to TRBJ1-5; no firm D call. Input material: blood. The sequence was obtained from a man aged 18 to 30 in good health. The CDR3 DNA is TGTGCCAGTAGTATATTGGGGCAGCCCCAGCATTTT. Residues: CASSILGQPQHF.